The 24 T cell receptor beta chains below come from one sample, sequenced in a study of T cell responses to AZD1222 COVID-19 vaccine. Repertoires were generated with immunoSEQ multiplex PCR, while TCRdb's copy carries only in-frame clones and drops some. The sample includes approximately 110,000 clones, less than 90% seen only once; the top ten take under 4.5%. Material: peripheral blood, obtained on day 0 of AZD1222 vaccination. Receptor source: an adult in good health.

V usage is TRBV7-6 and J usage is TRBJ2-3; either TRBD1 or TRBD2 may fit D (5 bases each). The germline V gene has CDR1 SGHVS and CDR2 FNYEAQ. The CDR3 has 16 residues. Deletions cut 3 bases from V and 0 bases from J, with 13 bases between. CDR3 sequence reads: CASSLAGAASTDTQYF. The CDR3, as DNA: TGTGCCAGCAGCTTGGCCGGGGCGGCAAGCACAGATACGCAGTATTTT.

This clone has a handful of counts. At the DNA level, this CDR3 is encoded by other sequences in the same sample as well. The CDR3 sequence is CATSVGSNQPQHF. For the CDR3, the DNA is TGTGCCACCAGTGTTGGGAGCAATCAGCCCCAGCATTTT. The chain joins TRBV24-1 to TRBJ1-5; D is ambiguous. Trimming shortened V by 5 bases and J by 1 base, and 5 bases separated the two germline ends. CDR3 length equals 13 residues. Germline CDR1 is KGHDR and CDR2 is SFDVKD.

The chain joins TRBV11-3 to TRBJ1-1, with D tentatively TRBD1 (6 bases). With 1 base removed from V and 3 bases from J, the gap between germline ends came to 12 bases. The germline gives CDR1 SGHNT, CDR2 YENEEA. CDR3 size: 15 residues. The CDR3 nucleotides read TGTGCCAGCAGCTTAGCGAGGGGGTGGCACACTGAAGCTTTCTTT. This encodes CASSLARGWHTEAFF.

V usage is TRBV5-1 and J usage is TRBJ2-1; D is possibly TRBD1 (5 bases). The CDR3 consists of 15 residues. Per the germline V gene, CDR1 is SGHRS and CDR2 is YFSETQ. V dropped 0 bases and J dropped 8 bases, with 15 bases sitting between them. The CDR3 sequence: CASSLAVDSGDEQFF. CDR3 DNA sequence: TGCGCCAGCAGCTTGGCAGTTGACAGTGGCGATGAGCAGTTCTTC.

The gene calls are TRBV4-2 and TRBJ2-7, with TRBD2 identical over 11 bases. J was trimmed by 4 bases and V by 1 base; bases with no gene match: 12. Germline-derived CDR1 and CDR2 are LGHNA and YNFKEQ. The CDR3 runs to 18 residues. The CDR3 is CASSQATSGRTTLYEQYF. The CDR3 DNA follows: TGTGCCAGCAGCCAAGCAACTAGCGGGAGAACCACTCTTTACGAGCAGTACTTC.

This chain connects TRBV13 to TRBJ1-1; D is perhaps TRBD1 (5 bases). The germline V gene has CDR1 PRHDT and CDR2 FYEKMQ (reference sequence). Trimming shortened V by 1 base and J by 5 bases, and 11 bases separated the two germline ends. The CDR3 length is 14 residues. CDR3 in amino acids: CASSLEAGLTEAFF. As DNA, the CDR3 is TGTGCCAGCAGCTTAGAGGCAGGGCTAACTGAAGCTTTCTTT.

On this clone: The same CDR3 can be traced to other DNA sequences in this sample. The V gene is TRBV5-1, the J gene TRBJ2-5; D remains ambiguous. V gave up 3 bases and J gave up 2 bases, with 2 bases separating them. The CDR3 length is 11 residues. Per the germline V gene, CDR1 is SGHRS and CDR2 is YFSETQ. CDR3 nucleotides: TGCGCCAGCAGCTCGCAAGAGACCCAGTACTTC. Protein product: CASSSQETQYF.

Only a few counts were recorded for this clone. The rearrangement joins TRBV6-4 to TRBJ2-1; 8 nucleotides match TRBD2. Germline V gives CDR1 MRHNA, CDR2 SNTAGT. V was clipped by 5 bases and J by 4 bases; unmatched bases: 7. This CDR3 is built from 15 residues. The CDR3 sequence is CASSPATSDYNEQFF. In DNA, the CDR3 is TGTGCCAGCAGTCCCGCGACTAGCGATTACAATGAGCAGTTCTTC.

DNA of the CDR3: TGTGCCAGCAGCGTAGGGGGCGTGGAGACCCAGTACTTC. Its protein is CASSVGGVETQYF. The rearrangement links TRBV9 to TRBJ2-5; possibly TRBD1 for D (5 bases). CDR1 SGDLS and CDR2 YYNGEE come from the germline V gene. CDR3 length equals 13 residues. V lost 0 bases and J 5 bases, leaving 8 bases between the germline ends.

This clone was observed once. In DNA form, the CDR3 reads TGCGCCAGCAGCTCCACAGGGGGCGTCGGGTTGAACACTGAAGCTTTCTTT. This encodes CASSSTGGVGLNTEAFF. The chain links TRBV5-1 to TRBJ1-1; the match to TRBD1 covers 9 bases. The germline V gene encodes CDR1 SGHRS and CDR2 YFSETQ. The CDR3 runs 17 residues. V trimming: 3 bases; J trimming: 0 bases; junction bases outside the gene matches: 9.

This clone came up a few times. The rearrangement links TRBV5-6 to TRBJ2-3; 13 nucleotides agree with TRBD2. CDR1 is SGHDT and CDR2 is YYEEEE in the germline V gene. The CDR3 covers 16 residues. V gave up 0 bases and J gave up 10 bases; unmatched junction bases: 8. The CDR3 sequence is CASSLAGTSGARAQYF. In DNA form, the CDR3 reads TGTGCCAGCAGCTTGGCCGGGACTAGCGGGGCAAGAGCGCAGTATTTT.

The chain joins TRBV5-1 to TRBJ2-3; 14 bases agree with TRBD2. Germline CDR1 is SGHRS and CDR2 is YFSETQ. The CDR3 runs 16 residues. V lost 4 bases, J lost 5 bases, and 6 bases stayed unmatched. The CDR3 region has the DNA TGCGCCAGCAGCGTAGGACTAGCGGGAGGTGAAGATACGCAGTATTTT. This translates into CASSVGLAGGEDTQYF.

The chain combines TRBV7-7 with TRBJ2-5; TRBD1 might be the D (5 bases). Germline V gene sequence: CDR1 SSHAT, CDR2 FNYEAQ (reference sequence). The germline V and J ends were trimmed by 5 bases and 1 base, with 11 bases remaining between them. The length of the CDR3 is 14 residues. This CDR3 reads CASSPGQFQETQYF. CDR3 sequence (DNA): TGTGCCAGCAGCCCCGGACAATTCCAAGAGACCCAGTACTTC. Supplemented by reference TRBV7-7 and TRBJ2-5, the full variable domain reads GAGVSQSPRYKVTKRGQDVTLRCDPISSHATLYWYQQALGQGPEFLTYFNYEAQPDKSGLPSDRFSAERPEGSISTLTIQRTEQRDSAMYRCASSPGQFQETQYFGPGTRLLVL.

Here the CDR3 DNA reads TGTGCCAGCAGCCGGGTTACTTGGGGACTTTTCCACGAGCAGTACTTC. Translation gives CASSRVTWGLFHEQYF. The chain links TRBV14 to TRBJ2-7; a weak D match, TRBD2 (6 bases). The CDR3 contains 16 residues. The germline V and J ends were trimmed by 4 bases and 5 bases, with 21 bases remaining between them. Germline V gene lookup returns CDR1 SGHDN and CDR2 FVKESK.

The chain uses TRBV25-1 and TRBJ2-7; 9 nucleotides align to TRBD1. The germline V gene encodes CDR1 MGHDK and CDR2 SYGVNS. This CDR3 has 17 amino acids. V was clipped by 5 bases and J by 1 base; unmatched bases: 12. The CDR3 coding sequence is TGTGCCAGCAGTTCACAACAGGGGGCTGGTCGGTCCTACGAGCAGTACTTC. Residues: CASSSQQGAGRSYEQYF.

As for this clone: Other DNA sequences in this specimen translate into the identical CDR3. The CDR3 DNA reads as TGTGCCAGCAGTTTATCCGGGAGCTCCTACAATGAGCAGTTCTTC. This encodes CASSLSGSSYNEQFF. V usage is TRBV27 and J usage is TRBJ2-1, with D possibly matching TRBD2 (6 bases). The V and J ends lost 0 bases and 0 bases respectively, with 6 bases between them. Germline assignment: CDR1 MNHEY and CDR2 SMNVEV (reference sequence). The CDR3 consists of 15 residues.

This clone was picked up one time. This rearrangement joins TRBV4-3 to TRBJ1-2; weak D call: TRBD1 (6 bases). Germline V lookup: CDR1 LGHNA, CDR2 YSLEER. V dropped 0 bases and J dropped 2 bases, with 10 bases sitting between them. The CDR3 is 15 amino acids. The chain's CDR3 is CASSQDAGQNYGYTF. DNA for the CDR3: TGCGCCAGCAGCCAAGACGCGGGACAAAACTATGGCTACACCTTC.

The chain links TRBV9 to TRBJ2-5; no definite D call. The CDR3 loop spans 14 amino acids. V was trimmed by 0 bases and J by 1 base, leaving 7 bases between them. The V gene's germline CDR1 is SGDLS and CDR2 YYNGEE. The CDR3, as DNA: TGTGCCAGCAGCGTAGGAGCCCTCCAAGAGACCCAGTACTTC. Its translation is CASSVGALQETQYF.

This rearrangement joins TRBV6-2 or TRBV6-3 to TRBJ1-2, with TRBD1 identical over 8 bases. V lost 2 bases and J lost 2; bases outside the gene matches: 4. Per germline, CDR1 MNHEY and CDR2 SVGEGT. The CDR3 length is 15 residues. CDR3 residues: CASSYAGGANYGYTF. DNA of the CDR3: TGTGCCAGCAGTTACGCAGGGGGCGCAAACTATGGCTACACCTTC.

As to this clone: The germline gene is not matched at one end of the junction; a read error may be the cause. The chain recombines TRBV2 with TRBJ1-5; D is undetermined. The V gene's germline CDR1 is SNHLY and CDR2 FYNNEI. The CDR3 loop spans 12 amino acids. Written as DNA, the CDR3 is TGTGCCAGCAGCGAAGGCAATCAGCCCCAGCATTTT. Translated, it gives CASSEGNQPQHF.

The CDR3 reads CASSVYDNEQFF. The CDR3, as DNA: TGTGCCAGCAGCGTGTACGACAATGAGCAGTTCTTC. This chain links TRBV9 with TRBJ2-1; no clear D gene. Trimming took 2 bases from V and 5 from J, leaving 5 bases between them. The CDR3 loop spans 12 amino acids. Germline CDR1 reads SGDLS; CDR2 reads YYNGEE.

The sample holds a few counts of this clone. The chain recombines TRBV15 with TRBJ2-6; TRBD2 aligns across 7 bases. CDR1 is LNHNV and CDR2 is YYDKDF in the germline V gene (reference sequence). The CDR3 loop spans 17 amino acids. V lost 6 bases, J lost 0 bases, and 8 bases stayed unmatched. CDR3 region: CATRLGGSPSGANVLTF. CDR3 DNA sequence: TGTGCCACCAGGCTCGGCGGGAGCCCCTCTGGGGCCAACGTCCTGACTTTC.

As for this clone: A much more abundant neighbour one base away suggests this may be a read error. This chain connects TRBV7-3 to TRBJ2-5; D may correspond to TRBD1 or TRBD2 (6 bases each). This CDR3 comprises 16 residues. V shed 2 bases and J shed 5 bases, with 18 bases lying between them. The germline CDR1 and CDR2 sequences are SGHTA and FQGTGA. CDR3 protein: CASSLLTGAGGETQYF. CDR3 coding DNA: TGTGCCAGCAGCTTATTGACGGGGGCGGGCGGGGAGACCCAGTACTTC.

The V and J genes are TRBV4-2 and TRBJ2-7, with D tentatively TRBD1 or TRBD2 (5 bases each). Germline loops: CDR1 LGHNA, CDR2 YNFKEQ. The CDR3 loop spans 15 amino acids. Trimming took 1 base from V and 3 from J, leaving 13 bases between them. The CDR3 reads CASSQAASRDYEQYF. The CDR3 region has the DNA TGTGCCAGCAGCCAAGCCGCTAGCAGGGACTACGAGCAGTACTTC.